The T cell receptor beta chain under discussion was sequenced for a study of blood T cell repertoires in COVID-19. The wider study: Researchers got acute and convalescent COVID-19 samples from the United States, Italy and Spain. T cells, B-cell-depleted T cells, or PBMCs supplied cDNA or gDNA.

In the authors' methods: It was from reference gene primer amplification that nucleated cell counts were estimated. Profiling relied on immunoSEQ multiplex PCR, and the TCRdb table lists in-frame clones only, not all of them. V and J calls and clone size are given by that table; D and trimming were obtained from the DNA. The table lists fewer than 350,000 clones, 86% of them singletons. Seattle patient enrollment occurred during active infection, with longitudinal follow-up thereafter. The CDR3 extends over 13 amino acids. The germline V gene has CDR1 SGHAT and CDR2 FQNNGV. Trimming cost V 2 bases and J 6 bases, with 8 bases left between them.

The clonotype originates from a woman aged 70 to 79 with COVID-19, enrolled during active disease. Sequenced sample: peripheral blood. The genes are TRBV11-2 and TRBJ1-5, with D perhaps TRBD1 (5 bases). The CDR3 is CASSLQGGQPQHF. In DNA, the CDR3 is TGTGCCAGCAGCTTACAGGGCGGTCAGCCCCAGCATTTT.